The entry that follows covers one T cell receptor beta chain sequence. This CDR3 spans 19 amino acids. The V segment lost 6 bases and the J segment 4 bases; nucleotides outside the gene matches: 11. Germline loops: CDR1 SGHTA, CDR2 FQGNSA. Profiling relied on immunoSEQ multiplex PCR, and the TCRdb table lists in-frame clones only, not all of them. Of some 400,000 clones in the sample, more than 85% are singletons; the top ten hold 0.8% to 0.9%. Membership in each cohort depended on participant-reported clinical history. A case of COVID-19 had been met by exposed participants within 2 weeks before study entry. This sample was taken from a study of blood T cell repertoires in COVID-19. Across the study: Sources were T cells, B-cell-depleted T cells, or PBMCs; the material itself was cDNA or gDNA.

The J gene is TRBJ2-2, the V gene TRBV7-2; 16 bases align to TRBD2. The sequence was collected from a woman between 40 and 55 years old who had been exposed to COVID-19. Sequenced sample: PBMCs or T cells enriched from blood (not recorded which). Here the CDR3 DNA reads TGTGCCAGCAGATCTAAACCGGGACTAGCGGGAGGGGGCACCGGGGAGCTGTTTTTT. Its protein is CASRSKPGLAGGGTGELFF.